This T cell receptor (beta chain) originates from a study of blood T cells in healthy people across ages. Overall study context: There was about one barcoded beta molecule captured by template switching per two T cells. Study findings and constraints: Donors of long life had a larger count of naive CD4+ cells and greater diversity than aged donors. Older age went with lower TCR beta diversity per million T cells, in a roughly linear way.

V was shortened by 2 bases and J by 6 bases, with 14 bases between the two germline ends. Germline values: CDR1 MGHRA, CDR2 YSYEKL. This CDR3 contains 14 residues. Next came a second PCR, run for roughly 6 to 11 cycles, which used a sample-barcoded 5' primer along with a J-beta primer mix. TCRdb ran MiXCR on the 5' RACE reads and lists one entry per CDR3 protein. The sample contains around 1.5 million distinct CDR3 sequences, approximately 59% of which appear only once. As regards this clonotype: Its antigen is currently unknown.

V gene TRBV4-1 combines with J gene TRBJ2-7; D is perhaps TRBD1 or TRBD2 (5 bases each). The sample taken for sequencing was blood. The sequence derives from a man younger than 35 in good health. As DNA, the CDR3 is TGCGCCAGCAGCCAATTTTTGGGGGAGTGCGAGCAGTACTTC. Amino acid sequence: CASSQFLGECEQYF.